These T cell receptor beta chains were read from a single sample in a study of technical replicates of blood from a few donors. The protocol was immunoSEQ multiplex PCR, while the TCRdb copy is restricted to in-frame clones and leaves out a portion. The repertoire consists of around 70,000 clones, with approximately 97% occurring once and the leading ten covering 0.21%. The material sequenced was T cells isolated from PBMCs. These receptor sequences come from a human donor in good health. Both conserved end residues are part of each CDR3. D genes are given only for firm matches. Only some rows state a clone size, as once, few, many or a class for expanded clones.

D gene | clone size | J gene | V gene | CDR3 DNA | CDR3 protein
TRBD1 | - | TRBJ1-1 | TRBV14 | TGTGCCAGCAGCCAAGACAGGGGGCGCGGGCTTATGAACACTGAAGCTTTCTTT | CASSQDRGRGLMNTEAFF
- | - | TRBJ1-1 | TRBV4-1 | TGCGCCAGCAGCCAAGATAGGGGCACTGAAGCTTTCTTT | CASSQDRGTEAFF
TRBD1 | - | TRBJ2-3 | TRBV2 | TGTGCCAGCAGTAATCCGACAGGGAGAGACACAGATACGCAGTATTTT | CASSNPTGRDTDTQYF
- | - | TRBJ1-6 | TRBV27 | TGTGCCAGCAGTTTCTCAGGGGTTCGAAATTCACCCCTCCACTTT | CASSFSGVRNSPLHF
- | once | TRBJ2-3 | TRBV19 | TGTGCCAGTAGTATCGGGGGGCGCGTCACAGATACGCAGTATTTT | CASSIGGRVTDTQYF
TRBD2 | - | TRBJ2-1 | TRBV5-1 | TGCGCCAGCAGCTTGGCCTCCCTGACTAGCAACTCCTACAATGAGCAGTTCTTC | CASSLASLTSNSYNEQFF
- | - | TRBJ2-3 | TRBV9 | TGTGCCAGCAGCGTAGGCGGGGACGGCACAGATACGCAGTATTTT | CASSVGGDGTDTQYF
TRBD2 | - | TRBJ2-3 | TRBV18 | TGTGCCAGCTCACCACCCGGGACTAGCGGGAGGGATACGCAGTATTTT | CASSPPGTSGRDTQYF
TRBD2 | - | TRBJ2-1 | TRBV10-3 | TGTGCCATCAGTGAGTTGGGGGGGAATGAGCAGTTCTTC | CAISELGGNEQFF
TRBD1 | - | TRBJ2-3 | TRBV5-1 | TGCGCCAGCAGCGTCTTCGCCGGACAGGGGGCGGCAGATACGCAGTATTTT | CASSVFAGQGAADTQYF
TRBD1 | - | TRBJ2-1 | TRBV10-1 | TGCGCCAGCAGTGAGCCAGGGGGCTGGGGTGAGCAGTTCTTC | CASSEPGGWGEQFF
- | - | TRBJ2-3 | TRBV2 | TGTGCCACGGGAAGAGGCACAGATACGCAGTATTTT | CATGRGTDTQYF
- | - | TRBJ2-2 | TRBV7-6 | TGTGCCAGCAGCTCAACTACTCCTAACACCGGGGAGCTGTTTTTT | CASSSTTPNTGELFF
TRBD2 | - | TRBJ2-2 | TRBV30 | TGTGCCTGGGGACTAGCGGGGATCACCGGGGAGCTGTTTTTT | CAWGLAGITGELFF
TRBD2 | - | TRBJ2-3 | TRBV16 | TGTGCCAGCAGCCCGAGCGGGACTCTGCCCGCAGATACGCAGTATTTT | CASSPSGTLPADTQYF
TRBD2 | - | TRBJ2-1 | TRBV9 | TGTGCCAGCAGCGTAGATCCGCTGGCGGGGGGGAACAATGAGCAGTTCTTC | CASSVDPLAGGNNEQFF
- | - | TRBJ2-1 | TRBV30 | TGTGCCTCAGAATGGGGCTATGAGCAGTTCTTC | CASEWGYEQFF